This T cell receptor beta chain was found in a study of blood T cell repertoires in COVID-19. Looking at the study overall: Sites across the United States, Italy and Spain contributed samples from acute and convalescent COVID-19.

This CDR3 has 11 amino acids. The germline gives CDR1 SEHNR, CDR2 FQNEAQ (reference sequence). Per the original data handling: From reference gene primer amplification, estimates of nucleated cell counts were derived. TCRdb's table, derived via immunoSEQ multiplex PCR, lists solely in-frame clones and lacks some. V, J and clone size reflect that table, while D and trimming were determined from the DNA. The repertoire holds 75,000 to 80,000 clones, under 95% seen once, with approximately 5.3% in the top ten. Input material: peripheral blood. This chain connects TRBV7-9 to TRBJ2-5, with D perhaps TRBD2 (5 bases). This sequence was found in a human donor in a cohort sampled during active COVID-19. For the CDR3, the DNA is TGTGCAACAGAGGGTTCAGAGACCCAGTACTTC. It translates to CATEGSETQYF. Filled out from reference TRBV7-9 and TRBJ2-5, the complete variable domain reads DTGVSQNPRHKITKRGQNVTFRCDPISEHNRLYWYRQTLGQGPEFLTYFQNEAQLEKSRLLSDRFSAERPKGSFSTLEIQRTEQGDSAMYLCATEGSETQYFGPGTRLLVL.